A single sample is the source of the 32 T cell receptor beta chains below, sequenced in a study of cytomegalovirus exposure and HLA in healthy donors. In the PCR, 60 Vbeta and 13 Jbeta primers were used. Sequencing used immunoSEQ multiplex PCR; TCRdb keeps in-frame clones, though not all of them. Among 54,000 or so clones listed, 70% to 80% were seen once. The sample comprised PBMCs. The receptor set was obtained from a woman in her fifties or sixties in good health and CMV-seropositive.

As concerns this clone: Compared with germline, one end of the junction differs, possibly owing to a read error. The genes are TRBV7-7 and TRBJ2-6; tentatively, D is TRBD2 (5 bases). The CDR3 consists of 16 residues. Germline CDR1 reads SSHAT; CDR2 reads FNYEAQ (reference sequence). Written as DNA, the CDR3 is TGTGCTAGCAGCTTAGGTGCGGGCTCTGGGGCCAACGTCCTGACTTTC. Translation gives CASSLGAGSGANVLTF. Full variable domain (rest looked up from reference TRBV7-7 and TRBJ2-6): GAGVSQSPRYKVTKRGQDVTLRCDPISSHATLYWYQQALGQGPEFLTYFNYEAQPDKSGLPSDRFSAERPEGSISTLTIQRTEQRDSAMYRCASSLGAGSGANVLTFGAGSRLTVL.

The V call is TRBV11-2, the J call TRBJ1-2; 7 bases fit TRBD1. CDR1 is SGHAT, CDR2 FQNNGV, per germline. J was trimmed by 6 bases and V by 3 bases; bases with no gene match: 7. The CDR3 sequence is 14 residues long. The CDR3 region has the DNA TGTGCCAGCAGCTTGAACAGGGGACCGGATGGCTACACCTTC. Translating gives CASSLNRGPDGYTF.

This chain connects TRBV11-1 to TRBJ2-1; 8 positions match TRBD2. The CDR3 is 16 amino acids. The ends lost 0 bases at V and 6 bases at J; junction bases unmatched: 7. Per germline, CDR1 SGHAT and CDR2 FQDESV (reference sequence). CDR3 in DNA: TGTGCCAGCAGCTTAGCATCGGGGGGGGTCGCCAATGAGCAGTTCTTC. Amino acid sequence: CASSLASGGVANEQFF.

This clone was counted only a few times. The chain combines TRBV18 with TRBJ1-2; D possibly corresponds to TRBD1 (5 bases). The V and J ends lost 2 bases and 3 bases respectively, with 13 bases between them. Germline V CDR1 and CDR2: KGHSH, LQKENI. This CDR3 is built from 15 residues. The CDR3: CASSPGARGDYGYTF. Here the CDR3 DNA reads TGTGCCAGCTCACCAGGGGCACGGGGGGACTATGGCTACACCTTC.

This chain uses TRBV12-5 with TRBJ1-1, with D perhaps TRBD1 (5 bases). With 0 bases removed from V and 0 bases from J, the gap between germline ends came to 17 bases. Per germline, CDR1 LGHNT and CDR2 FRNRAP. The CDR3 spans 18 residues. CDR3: CASGLVVDLRAVNTEAFF. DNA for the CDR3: TGTGCTAGTGGTTTGGTAGTTGACCTCAGGGCGGTGAACACTGAAGCTTTCTTT.

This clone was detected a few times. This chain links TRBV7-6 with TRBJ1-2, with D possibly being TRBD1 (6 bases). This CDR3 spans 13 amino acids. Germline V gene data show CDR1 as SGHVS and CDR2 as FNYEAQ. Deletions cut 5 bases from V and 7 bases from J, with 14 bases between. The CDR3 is CASSAQQGVGYTF. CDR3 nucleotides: TGTGCCAGCAGCGCACAACAGGGTGTTGGCTACACCTTC.

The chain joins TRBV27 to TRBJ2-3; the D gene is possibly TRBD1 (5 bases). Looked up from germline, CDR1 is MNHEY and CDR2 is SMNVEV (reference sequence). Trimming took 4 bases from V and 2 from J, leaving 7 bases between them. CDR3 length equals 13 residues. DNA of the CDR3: TGTGCCAGCAGTTGGGGCAACACAGATACGCAGTATTTT. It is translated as CASSWGNTDTQYF.

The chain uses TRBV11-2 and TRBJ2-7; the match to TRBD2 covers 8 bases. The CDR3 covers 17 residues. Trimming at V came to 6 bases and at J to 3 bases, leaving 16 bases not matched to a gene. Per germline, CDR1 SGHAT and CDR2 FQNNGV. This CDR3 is CASSSARGGRGIYEQYF. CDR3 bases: TGTGCCAGCAGTTCGGCACGCGGGGGGAGAGGAATCTACGAGCAGTACTTC.

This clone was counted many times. The CDR3 spells CASSQTSPGFDEQFF. The CDR3 DNA sequence: TGCGCCAGCAGCCAAACTTCCCCAGGGTTCGATGAGCAGTTCTTC. The chain carries TRBV4-3 and TRBJ2-1; maybe TRBD1 (5 bases). From germline, CDR1 is LGHNA and CDR2 YSLEER. Trimming took 2 bases from V and 8 from J, leaving 16 bases between them. The CDR3 length is 15 residues.

In nucleotides, the CDR3 is TGTGCCAGCAGCTTAGACACAGGGGCAGAGCCCCAGCATTTT. Amino acids: CASSLDTGAEPQHF. This sequence joins TRBV11-2 and TRBJ1-5, with TRBD1 matching over 7 bases. The CDR3 sequence is 14 residues long. With V trimmed by 0 bases and J by 8 bases, 4 bases remained unmatched. CDR1 and CDR2 (germline): SGHAT, FQNNGV.

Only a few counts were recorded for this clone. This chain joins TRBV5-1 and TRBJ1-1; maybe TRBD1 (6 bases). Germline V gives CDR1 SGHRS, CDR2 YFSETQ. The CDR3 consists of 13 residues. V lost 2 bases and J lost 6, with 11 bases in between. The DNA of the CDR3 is TGCGCCAGCAGCTTTACAGGGTCGGCTGAAGCTTTCTTT. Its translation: CASSFTGSAEAFF.

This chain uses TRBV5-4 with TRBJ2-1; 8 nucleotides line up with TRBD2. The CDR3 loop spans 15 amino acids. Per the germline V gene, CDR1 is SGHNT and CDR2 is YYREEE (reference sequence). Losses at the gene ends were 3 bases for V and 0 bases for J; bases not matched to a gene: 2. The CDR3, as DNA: TGTGCCAGCAGCTCGGGGGGGTACTCCTACAATGAGCAGTTCTTC. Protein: CASSSGGYSYNEQFF. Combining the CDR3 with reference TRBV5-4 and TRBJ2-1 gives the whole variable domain ETGVTQSPTHLIKTRGQQVTLRCSSQSGHNTVSWYQQALGQGPQFIFQYYREEENGRGNFPPRFSGLQFPNYSSELNVNALELDDSALYLCASSSGGYSYNEQFFGPGTRLTVL.

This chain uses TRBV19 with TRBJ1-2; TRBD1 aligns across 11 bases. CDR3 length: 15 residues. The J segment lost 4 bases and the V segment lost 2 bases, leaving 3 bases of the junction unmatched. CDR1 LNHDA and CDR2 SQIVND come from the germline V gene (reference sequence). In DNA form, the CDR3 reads TGTGCCAGTAGTATACCCGGACAGGGGGCCTATGGCTACACCTTC. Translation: CASSIPGQGAYGYTF.

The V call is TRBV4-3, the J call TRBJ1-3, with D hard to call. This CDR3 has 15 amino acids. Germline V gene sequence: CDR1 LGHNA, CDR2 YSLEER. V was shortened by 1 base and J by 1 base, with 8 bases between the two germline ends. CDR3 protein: CASSQGVSSGNTIYF. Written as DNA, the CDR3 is TGCGCCAGCAGCCAAGGAGTGTCTTCTGGAAACACCATATATTTT.

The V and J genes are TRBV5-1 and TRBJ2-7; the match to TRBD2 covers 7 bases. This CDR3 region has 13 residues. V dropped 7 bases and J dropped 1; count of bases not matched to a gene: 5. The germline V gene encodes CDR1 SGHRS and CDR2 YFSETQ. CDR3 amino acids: CASRVGGSYEQYF. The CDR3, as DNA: TGCGCCAGCCGAGTCGGGGGGTCCTACGAGCAGTACTTC.

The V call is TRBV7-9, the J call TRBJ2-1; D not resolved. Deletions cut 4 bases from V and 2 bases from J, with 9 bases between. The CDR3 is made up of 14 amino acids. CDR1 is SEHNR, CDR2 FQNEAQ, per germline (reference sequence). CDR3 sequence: CASSSSSPYNEQFF. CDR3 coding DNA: TGTGCCAGCAGCTCCTCGAGCCCCTACAATGAGCAGTTCTTC.

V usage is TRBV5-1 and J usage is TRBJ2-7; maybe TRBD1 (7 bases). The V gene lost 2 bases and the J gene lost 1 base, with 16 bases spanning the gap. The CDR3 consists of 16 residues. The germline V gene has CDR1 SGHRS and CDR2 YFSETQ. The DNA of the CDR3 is TGCGCCAGCAGCTTAGGAGGGACAGCCAATTCCTACGAGCAGTACTTC. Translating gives CASSLGGTANSYEQYF.

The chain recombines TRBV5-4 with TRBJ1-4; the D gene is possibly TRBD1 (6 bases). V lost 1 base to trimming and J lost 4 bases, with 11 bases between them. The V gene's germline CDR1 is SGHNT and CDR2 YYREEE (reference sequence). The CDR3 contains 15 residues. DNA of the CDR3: TGTGCCAGCAGCTTGAGGACAGCCTATAATGAAAAACTGTTTTTT. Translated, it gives CASSLRTAYNEKLFF.

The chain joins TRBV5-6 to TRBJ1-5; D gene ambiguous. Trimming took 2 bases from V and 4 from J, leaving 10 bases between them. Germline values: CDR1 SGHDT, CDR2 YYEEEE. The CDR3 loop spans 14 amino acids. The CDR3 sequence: CASSFRERNQPQHF. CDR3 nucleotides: TGTGCCAGCAGCTTTAGGGAGCGGAATCAGCCCCAGCATTTT.

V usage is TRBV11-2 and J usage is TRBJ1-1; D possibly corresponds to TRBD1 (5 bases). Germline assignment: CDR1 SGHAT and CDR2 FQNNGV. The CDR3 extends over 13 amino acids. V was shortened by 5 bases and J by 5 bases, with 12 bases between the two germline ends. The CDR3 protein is CASSAGLGTEAFF. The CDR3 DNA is TGTGCCAGCAGCGCAGGGCTGGGGACTGAAGCTTTCTTT. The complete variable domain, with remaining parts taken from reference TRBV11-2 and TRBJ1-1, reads EAGVAQSPRYKIIEKRQSVAFWCNPISGHATLYWYQQILGQGPKLLIQFQNNGVVDDSQLPKDRFSAERLKGVDSTLKIQPAKLEDSAVYLCASSAGLGTEAFFGQGTRLTVV.

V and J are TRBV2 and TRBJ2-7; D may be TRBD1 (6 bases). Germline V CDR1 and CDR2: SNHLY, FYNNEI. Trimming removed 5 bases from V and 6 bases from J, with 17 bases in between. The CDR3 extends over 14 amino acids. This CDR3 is CASSMTQGLSEQYF. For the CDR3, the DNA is TGTGCCAGCAGTATGACGCAGGGGCTATCCGAGCAGTACTTC.

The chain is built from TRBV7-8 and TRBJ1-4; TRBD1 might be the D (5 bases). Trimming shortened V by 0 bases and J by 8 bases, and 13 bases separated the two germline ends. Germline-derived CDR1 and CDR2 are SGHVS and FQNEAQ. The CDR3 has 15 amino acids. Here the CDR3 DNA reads TGTGCCAGCAGCTTAGCTCAGGGTTTTAAAGAAAAACTGTTTTTT. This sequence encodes CASSLAQGFKEKLFF. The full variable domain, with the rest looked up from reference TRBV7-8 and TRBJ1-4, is GAGVSQSPRYKVAKRGQDVALRCDPISGHVSLFWYQQALGQGPEFLTYFQNEAQLDKSGLPSDRFFAERPEGSVSTLKIQRTQQEDSAVYLCASSLAQGFKEKLFFGSGTQLSVL.

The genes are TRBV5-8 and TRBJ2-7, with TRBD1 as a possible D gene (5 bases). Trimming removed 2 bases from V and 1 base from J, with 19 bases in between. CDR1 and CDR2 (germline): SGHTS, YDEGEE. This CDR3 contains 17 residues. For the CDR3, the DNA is TGTGCCAGCAGCTTCCCAGCCACCGACAGAGCTTCCTACGAGCAGTACTTC. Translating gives CASSFPATDRASYEQYF.

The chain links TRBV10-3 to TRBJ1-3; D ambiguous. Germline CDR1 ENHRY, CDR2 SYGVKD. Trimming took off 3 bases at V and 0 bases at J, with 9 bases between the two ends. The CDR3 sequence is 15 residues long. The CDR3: CAISDTVISGNTIYF. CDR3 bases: TGTGCCATCAGTGACACGGTTATCTCTGGAAACACCATATATTTT.

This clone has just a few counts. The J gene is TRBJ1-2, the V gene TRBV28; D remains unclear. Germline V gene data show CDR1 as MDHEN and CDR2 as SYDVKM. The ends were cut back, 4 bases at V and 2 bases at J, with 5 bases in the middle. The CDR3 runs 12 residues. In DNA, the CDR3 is TGTGCCAGCAGTTGGCAGAACTATGGCTACACCTTC. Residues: CASSWQNYGYTF.

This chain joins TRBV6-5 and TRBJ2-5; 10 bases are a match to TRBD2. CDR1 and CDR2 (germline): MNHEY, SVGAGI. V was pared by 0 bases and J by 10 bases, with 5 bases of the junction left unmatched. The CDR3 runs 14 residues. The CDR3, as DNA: TGTGCCAGCAGTTACTCGGGGGGACTAGCGATCCAGTACTTC. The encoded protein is CASSYSGGLAIQYF.

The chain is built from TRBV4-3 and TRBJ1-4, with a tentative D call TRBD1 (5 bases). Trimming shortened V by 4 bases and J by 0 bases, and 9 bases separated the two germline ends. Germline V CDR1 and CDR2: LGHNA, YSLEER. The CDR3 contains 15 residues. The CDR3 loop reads CASSRGSATNEKLFF. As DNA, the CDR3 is TGCGCCAGCAGCCGGGGCAGTGCAACTAATGAAAAACTGTTTTTT.

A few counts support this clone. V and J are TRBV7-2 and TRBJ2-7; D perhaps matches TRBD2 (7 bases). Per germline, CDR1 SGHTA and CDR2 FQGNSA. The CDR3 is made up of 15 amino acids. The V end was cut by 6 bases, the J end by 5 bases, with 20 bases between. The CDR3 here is CASSLSRGGLNEQYF. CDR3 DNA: TGTGCCAGCAGTTTGTCGAGGGGGGGCCTCAACGAGCAGTACTTC.

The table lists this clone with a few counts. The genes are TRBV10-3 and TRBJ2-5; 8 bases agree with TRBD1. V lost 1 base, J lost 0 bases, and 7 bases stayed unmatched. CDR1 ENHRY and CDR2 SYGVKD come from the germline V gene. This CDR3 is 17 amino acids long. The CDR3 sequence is CAISEYPDRGDQETQYF. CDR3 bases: TGTGCCATCAGTGAGTATCCCGACAGGGGCGACCAAGAGACCCAGTACTTC.

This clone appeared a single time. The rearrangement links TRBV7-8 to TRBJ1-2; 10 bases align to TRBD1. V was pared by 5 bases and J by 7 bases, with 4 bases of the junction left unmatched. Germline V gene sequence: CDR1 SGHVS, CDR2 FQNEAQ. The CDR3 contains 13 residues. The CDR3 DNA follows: TGTGCCAGCAGCCCGGGACAGGGGACTGGCTACACCTTC. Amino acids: CASSPGQGTGYTF.

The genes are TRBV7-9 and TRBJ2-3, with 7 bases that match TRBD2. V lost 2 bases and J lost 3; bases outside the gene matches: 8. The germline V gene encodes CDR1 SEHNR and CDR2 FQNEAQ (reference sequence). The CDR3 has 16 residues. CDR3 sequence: CASSLRPGGTTDTQYF. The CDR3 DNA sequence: TGTGCCAGCAGCTTACGTCCCGGGGGGACGACAGATACGCAGTATTTT.

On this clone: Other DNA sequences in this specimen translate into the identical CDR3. The CDR3 sequence is CASSLQGSTDTQYF. Written as DNA, the CDR3 is TGTGCCAGTAGTTTACAGGGAAGCACAGATACGCAGTATTTT. V is TRBV19 and J is TRBJ2-3; D might be TRBD1 (6 bases). Trimming removed 5 bases at V and 0 bases at J, with 9 bases between. The CDR3 is made up of 14 amino acids. Germline lookup yields CDR1 LNHDA and CDR2 SQIVND (reference sequence).